These T cell receptor beta chains were read from a single sample in a study of long-term antiretroviral therapy in people with HIV. Clones were sequenced by immunoSEQ multiplex PCR, and TCRdb holds only the in-frame ones, with some missing. Here the sample spans some 27,000 clones, approximately 87% being singletons. The sequenced sample was unsorted PBMCs, obtained around 5 years after starting antiretroviral therapy. These receptors all come from a middle-aged man with HIV. Both conserved end residues are part of each CDR3. The order of the fields is CDR3 protein, CDR3 DNA, D gene, J gene, V gene, CDR3 length, clone size. The D gene is left open where the match is weak. Clone size, where shown, is once, few, many, or a class for clones that have expanded.

CDR3aa: CSARSEETQYF
CDR3nt: TGCAGTGCTAGATCAGAAGAGACCCAGTACTTC
d_gene: -
j_gene: TRBJ2-5
v_gene: TRBV20-1
len: 11
abundance: -

CDR3aa: CASSPRDDGYNYGYTF
CDR3nt: TGCGCCAGCAGCCCGAGAGATGACGGATACAACTATGGCTACACCTTC
d_gene: -
j_gene: TRBJ1-2
v_gene: TRBV4-1
len: 16
abundance: few

CDR3aa: CASSLLGAGENTEAFF
CDR3nt: TGTGCCAGCAGCCTTTTGGGGGCAGGGGAAAACACTGAAGCTTTCTTT
d_gene: -
j_gene: TRBJ1-1
v_gene: TRBV7-3
len: 16
abundance: -

CDR3aa: CAVRDSGRTDTQYF
CDR3nt: TGTGCCGTCCGAGATAGCGGACGCACAGATACGCAGTATTTT
d_gene: -
j_gene: TRBJ2-3
v_gene: TRBV10-3
len: 14
abundance: -

CDR3aa: CASSGAGEIQEAQYF
CDR3nt: TGCGCCAGCAGTGGGGCAGGGGAGATACAAGAGGCCCAGTACTTC
d_gene: -
j_gene: TRBJ2-5
v_gene: TRBV10-2
len: 15
abundance: -

CDR3aa: CASSLGGTTNEKLFF
CDR3nt: TGTGCCAGCAGCCTGGGGGGGACAACTAATGAAAAACTGTTTTTT
d_gene: -
j_gene: TRBJ1-4
v_gene: TRBV6-6
len: 15
abundance: -

CDR3aa: CASSADLLTGRGYTF
CDR3nt: TGTGCCAGCAGCGCAGACCTCTTGACAGGCCGTGGCTACACCTTC
d_gene: -
j_gene: TRBJ1-2
v_gene: TRBV5-5
len: 15
abundance: few

CDR3aa: CASSGDRGAGELFF
CDR3nt: TGCGCCAGCAGTGGTGACAGGGGAGCCGGGGAGCTGTTTTTT
d_gene: TRBD1
j_gene: TRBJ2-2
v_gene: TRBV10-1
len: 14
abundance: -

CDR3aa: CASSFDDRVNTEAFF
CDR3nt: TGTGCCAGCAGCTTTGATGACAGGGTGAACACTGAAGCTTTCTTT
d_gene: TRBD1
j_gene: TRBJ1-1
v_gene: TRBV11-2
len: 15
abundance: -

CDR3aa: CASSQEYEQFF
CDR3nt: TGTGCCAGCAGCCAAGAGTATGAGCAGTTCTTC
d_gene: -
j_gene: TRBJ2-1
v_gene: TRBV4-2
len: 11
abundance: -

CDR3aa: CSVVDGVNSPLHF
CDR3nt: TGCAGCGTTGTCGACGGGGTCAATTCACCCCTCCACTTT
d_gene: -
j_gene: TRBJ1-6
v_gene: TRBV29-1
len: 13
abundance: -

CDR3aa: CASSSRALTPSGQFF
CDR3nt: TGTGCCAGCAGCTCCAGGGCACTAACCCCAAGCGGGCAGTTCTTC
d_gene: -
j_gene: TRBJ2-1
v_gene: TRBV7-2
len: 15
abundance: -

CDR3aa: CASSGAFSGANVLTF
CDR3nt: TGTGCCAGCAGTGGGGCGTTCTCTGGGGCCAACGTCCTGACTTTC
d_gene: -
j_gene: TRBJ2-6
v_gene: TRBV6-1
len: 15
abundance: -

CDR3aa: CASSLDRDRGGNEQFF
CDR3nt: TGTGCCAGCAGCTTGGACCGGGACAGGGGAGGGAATGAGCAGTTCTTC
d_gene: TRBD1
j_gene: TRBJ2-1
v_gene: TRBV5-4
len: 16
abundance: -

CDR3aa: CASQDWGETQYF
CDR3nt: TGCGCCAGTCAGGACTGGGGAGAGACCCAGTACTTC
d_gene: -
j_gene: TRBJ2-5
v_gene: TRBV4-3
len: 12
abundance: -

CDR3aa: CASSFGGTGVQETQYF
CDR3nt: TGTGCCAGCAGCTTTGGTGGGACAGGGGTCCAAGAGACCCAGTACTTC
d_gene: TRBD1
j_gene: TRBJ2-5
v_gene: TRBV5-8
len: 16
abundance: -

CDR3aa: CASSEPRGGGALGGYTF
CDR3nt: TGTGCCAGCAGTGAACCTCGCGGGGGAGGGGCGCTGGGGGGCTACACCTTC
d_gene: -
j_gene: TRBJ1-2
v_gene: TRBV25-1
len: 17
abundance: once

CDR3aa: CASPLLNENQPQHF
CDR3nt: TGTGCCAGCCCCCTCTTGAACGAAAATCAGCCCCAGCATTTT
d_gene: -
j_gene: TRBJ1-5
v_gene: TRBV27
len: 14
abundance: -

CDR3aa: CASPGGPYGYTF
CDR3nt: TGTGCCAGCCCAGGGGGTCCCTATGGCTACACCTTC
d_gene: TRBD1
j_gene: TRBJ1-2
v_gene: TRBV18
len: 12
abundance: few

CDR3aa: CASSIAQDRGHEQYF
CDR3nt: TGTGCCAGTAGTATAGCCCAGGACAGAGGACACGAGCAGTACTTC
d_gene: -
j_gene: TRBJ2-7
v_gene: TRBV19
len: 15
abundance: -

CDR3aa: CAIRRTSGNTDTQYF
CDR3nt: TGTGCCATCAGACGGACTAGCGGGAATACAGATACGCAGTATTTT
d_gene: TRBD2
j_gene: TRBJ2-3
v_gene: TRBV10-3
len: 15
abundance: -

CDR3aa: CATSRVGSGRSTYEAFF
CDR3nt: TGTGCCACCAGCAGAGTCGGGTCGGGTCGGAGCACCTATGAAGCTTTCTTT
d_gene: -
j_gene: TRBJ1-1
v_gene: TRBV15
len: 17
abundance: few

CDR3aa: CVVRGTNYGYTF
CDR3nt: TGTGTCGTGAGAGGAACTAACTATGGCTACACCTTC
d_gene: -
j_gene: TRBJ1-2
v_gene: TRBV15
len: 12
abundance: -

CDR3aa: CASSHPGQEHGYTF
CDR3nt: TGTGCCAGCAGCCATCCGGGACAAGAACATGGCTACACCTTC
d_gene: -
j_gene: TRBJ1-2
v_gene: TRBV4-2
len: 14
abundance: -

CDR3aa: CASRQTGLYNEQFF
CDR3nt: TGTGCCAGCAGACAAACGGGACTCTACAATGAGCAGTTCTTC
d_gene: -
j_gene: TRBJ2-1
v_gene: TRBV25-1
len: 14
abundance: -

CDR3aa: CASSSGLATGEQYF
CDR3nt: TGTGCCAGCAGTTCGGGACTAGCGACCGGGGAGCAGTACTTC
d_gene: TRBD2
j_gene: TRBJ2-7
v_gene: TRBV27
len: 14
abundance: -

CDR3aa: CASSLAWNTEAFF
CDR3nt: TGTGCCAGCAGCTTAGCGTGGAACACTGAAGCTTTCTTT
d_gene: -
j_gene: TRBJ1-1
v_gene: TRBV6-5
len: 13
abundance: once

CDR3aa: CASSLGSYNEQFF
CDR3nt: TGCGCCAGCAGCTTGGGGTCCTACAATGAGCAGTTCTTC
d_gene: -
j_gene: TRBJ2-1
v_gene: TRBV5-1
len: 13
abundance: -

CDR3aa: CASSPGGPGELFF
CDR3nt: TGTGCCAGCAGCCCCGGAGGACCCGGGGAGCTGTTTTTT
d_gene: -
j_gene: TRBJ2-2
v_gene: TRBV7-3
len: 13
abundance: -

CDR3aa: CASSLAAGFNQPQHF
CDR3nt: TGTGCCAGCAGCTTAGCGGCAGGGTTCAATCAGCCCCAGCATTTT
d_gene: -
j_gene: TRBJ1-5
v_gene: TRBV7-2
len: 15
abundance: -

CDR3aa: CASSAGLAAAYEQYF
CDR3nt: TGTGCCAGCAGCGCGGGACTAGCGGCCGCCTACGAGCAGTACTTC
d_gene: TRBD2
j_gene: TRBJ2-7
v_gene: TRBV14
len: 15
abundance: -

CDR3aa: CASSVSGTSGYNEQFF
CDR3nt: TGTGCCAGCAGTGTCTCCGGGACTAGCGGTTACAATGAGCAGTTCTTC
d_gene: TRBD2
j_gene: TRBJ2-1
v_gene: TRBV6-1
len: 16
abundance: -

CDR3aa: CASSQPVPPGGSSYEQYF
CDR3nt: TGCGCCAGCAGCCAGCCCGTTCCCCCAGGGGGAAGCTCCTACGAGCAGTACTTC
d_gene: TRBD1
j_gene: TRBJ2-7
v_gene: TRBV4-3
len: 18
abundance: -

CDR3aa: CASRPQGEETQYF
CDR3nt: TGTGCCAGCAGACCACAGGGTGAAGAGACCCAGTACTTC
d_gene: -
j_gene: TRBJ2-5
v_gene: TRBV6-6
len: 13
abundance: -

CDR3aa: CAIREVAVYEQYF
CDR3nt: TGTGCCATCAGGGAGGTAGCGGTCTACGAGCAGTACTTC
d_gene: -
j_gene: TRBJ2-7
v_gene: TRBV10-3
len: 13
abundance: few

CDR3aa: CASSVTLSDEQYF
CDR3nt: TGCGCCAGCAGCGTAACCTTATCGGACGAGCAGTACTTC
d_gene: -
j_gene: TRBJ2-7
v_gene: TRBV5-1
len: 13
abundance: -

CDR3aa: CASRSRGKRESYNEQFF
CDR3nt: TGTGCAAGTCGCTCTAGGGGGAAGCGGGAGAGCTACAATGAGCAGTTCTTC
d_gene: -
j_gene: TRBJ2-1
v_gene: TRBV12-2
len: 17
abundance: -

CDR3aa: CASSLEGANYGYTF
CDR3nt: TGTGCCAGCAGCTTAGAAGGCGCTAACTATGGCTACACCTTC
d_gene: -
j_gene: TRBJ1-2
v_gene: TRBV7-8
len: 14
abundance: -

CDR3aa: CAISESGGISSPLHF
CDR3nt: TGTGCCATCAGTGAATCAGGGGGCATTAGTTCACCCCTCCACTTT
d_gene: TRBD1
j_gene: TRBJ1-6
v_gene: TRBV10-3
len: 15
abundance: -

CDR3aa: CASRNPVYEQYF
CDR3nt: TGTGCCAGCAGGAACCCAGTTTACGAGCAGTACTTC
d_gene: -
j_gene: TRBJ2-7
v_gene: TRBV6-1
len: 12
abundance: few

CDR3aa: CASRQGTLDDTEAFF
CDR3nt: TGCGCCAGCAGACAGGGTACGCTCGATGACACTGAAGCTTTCTTT
d_gene: -
j_gene: TRBJ1-1
v_gene: TRBV4-3
len: 15
abundance: -

CDR3aa: CASSGDGLSYEQYF
CDR3nt: TGTGCCAGCAGCGGGGACGGCCTATCCTACGAGCAGTACTTC
d_gene: -
j_gene: TRBJ2-7
v_gene: TRBV7-9
len: 14
abundance: -

CDR3aa: CSVESNRRTEAFF
CDR3nt: TGCAGCGTTGAATCGAACAGGCGCACTGAAGCTTTCTTT
d_gene: -
j_gene: TRBJ1-1
v_gene: TRBV29-1
len: 13
abundance: -

CDR3aa: CASGGAGLYEQYF
CDR3nt: TGTGCCAGCGGCGGAGCGGGACTCTACGAGCAGTACTTC
d_gene: TRBD2
j_gene: TRBJ2-7
v_gene: TRBV11-2
len: 13
abundance: -

CDR3aa: CASSPHGDGNTIYF
CDR3nt: TGTGCCAGCAGTCCCCACGGCGACGGAAACACCATATATTTT
d_gene: -
j_gene: TRBJ1-3
v_gene: TRBV6-5
len: 14
abundance: -

CDR3aa: CASGSVARDSPLHF
CDR3nt: TGTGCCAGCGGGTCCGTGGCTCGGGATTCACCCCTCCACTTT
d_gene: -
j_gene: TRBJ1-6
v_gene: TRBV2
len: 14
abundance: -

CDR3aa: CSAAGLLDEQFF
CDR3nt: TGCAGCGCCGCTGGACTGTTGGATGAGCAGTTCTTC
d_gene: -
j_gene: TRBJ2-1
v_gene: TRBV29-1
len: 12
abundance: once

CDR3aa: CASSQFRGGMDEQYF
CDR3nt: TGTGCCAGCAGCCAATTTAGAGGGGGCATGGACGAGCAGTACTTC
d_gene: TRBD1
j_gene: TRBJ2-7
v_gene: TRBV16
len: 15
abundance: once

CDR3aa: CASRPVSTGAEAFF
CDR3nt: TGTGCCAGCAGGCCCGTATCGACAGGGGCTGAAGCTTTCTTT
d_gene: TRBD1
j_gene: TRBJ1-1
v_gene: TRBV27
len: 14
abundance: -

CDR3aa: CASSGGPTGELFF
CDR3nt: TGTGCCAGCAGTGGGGGGCCAACCGGGGAGCTGTTTTTT
d_gene: -
j_gene: TRBJ2-2
v_gene: TRBV11-2
len: 13
abundance: -

CDR3aa: CASSLDSFVDTFF
CDR3nt: TGTGCCAGCTCATTGGACAGTTTCGTCGACACTTTCTTT
d_gene: -
j_gene: TRBJ1-1
v_gene: TRBV18
len: 13
abundance: -